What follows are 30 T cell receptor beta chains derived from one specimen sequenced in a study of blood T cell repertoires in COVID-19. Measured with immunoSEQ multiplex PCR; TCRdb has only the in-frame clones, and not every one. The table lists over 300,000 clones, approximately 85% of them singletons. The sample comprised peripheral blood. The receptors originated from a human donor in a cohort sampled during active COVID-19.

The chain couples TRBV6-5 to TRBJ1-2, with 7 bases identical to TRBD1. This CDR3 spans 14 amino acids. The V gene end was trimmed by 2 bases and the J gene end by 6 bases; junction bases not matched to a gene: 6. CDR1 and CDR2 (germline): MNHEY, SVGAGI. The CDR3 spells CASSYRSGGNGYTF. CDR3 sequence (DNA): TGTGCCAGCAGTTACCGCTCAGGGGGGAATGGCTACACCTTC.

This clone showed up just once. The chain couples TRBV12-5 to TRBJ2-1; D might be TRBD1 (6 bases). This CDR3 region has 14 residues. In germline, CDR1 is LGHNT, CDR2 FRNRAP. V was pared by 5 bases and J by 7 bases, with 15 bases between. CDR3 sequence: CASGRTAGENEQFF. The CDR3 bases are TGTGCTAGTGGTCGCACCGCAGGGGAGAATGAGCAGTTCTTC. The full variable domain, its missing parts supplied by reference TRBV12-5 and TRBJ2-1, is DARVTQTPRHKVTEMGQEVTMRCQPILGHNTVFWYRQTMMQGLELLAYFRNRAPLDDSGMPKDRFSAEMPDATLATLKIQPSEPRDSAVYFCASGRTAGENEQFFGPGTRLTVL.

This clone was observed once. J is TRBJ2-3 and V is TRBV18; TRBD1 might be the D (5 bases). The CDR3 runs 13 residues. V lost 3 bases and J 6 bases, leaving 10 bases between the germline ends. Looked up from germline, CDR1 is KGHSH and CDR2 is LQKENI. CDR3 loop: CASSPGPGDTQYF. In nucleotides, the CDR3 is TGTGCCAGCTCACCGGGGCCCGGGGATACGCAGTATTTT.

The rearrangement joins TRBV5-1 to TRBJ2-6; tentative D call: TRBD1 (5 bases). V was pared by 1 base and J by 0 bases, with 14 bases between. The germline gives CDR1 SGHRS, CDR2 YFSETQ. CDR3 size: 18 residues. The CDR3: CASSLWGRESSGANVLTF. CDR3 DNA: TGCGCCAGCAGCTTGTGGGGCCGAGAAAGCTCTGGGGCCAACGTCCTGACTTTC.

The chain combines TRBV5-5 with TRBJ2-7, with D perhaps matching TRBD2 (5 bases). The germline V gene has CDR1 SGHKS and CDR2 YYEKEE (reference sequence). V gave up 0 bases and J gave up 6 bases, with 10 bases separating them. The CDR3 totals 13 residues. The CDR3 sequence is CASSLVEGTEQYF. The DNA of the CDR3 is TGTGCCAGCAGCTTGGTCGAGGGCACCGAGCAGTACTTC.

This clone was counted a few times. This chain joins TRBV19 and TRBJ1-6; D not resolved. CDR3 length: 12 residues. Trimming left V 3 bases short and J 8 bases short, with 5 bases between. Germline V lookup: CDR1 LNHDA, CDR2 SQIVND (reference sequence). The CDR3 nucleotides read TGTGCCAGTAGTATCGGTCATTCACCCCTCCACTTT. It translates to CASSIGHSPLHF.

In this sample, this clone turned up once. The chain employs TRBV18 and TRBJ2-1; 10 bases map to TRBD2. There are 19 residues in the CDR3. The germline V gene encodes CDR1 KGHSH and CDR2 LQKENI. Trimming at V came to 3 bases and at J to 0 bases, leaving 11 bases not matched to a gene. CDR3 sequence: CASSPSSSGGAGSYNEQFF. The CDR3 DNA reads TGTGCCAGCTCACCGAGTTCAAGCGGGGGGGCGGGCTCCTACAATGAGCAGTTCTTC.

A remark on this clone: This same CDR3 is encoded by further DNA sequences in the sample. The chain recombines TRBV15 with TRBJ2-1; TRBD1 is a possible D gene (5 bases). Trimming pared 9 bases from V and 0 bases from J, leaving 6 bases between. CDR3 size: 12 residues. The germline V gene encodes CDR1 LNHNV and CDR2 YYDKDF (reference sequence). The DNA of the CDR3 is TGTGCCACAGGGGACTCCTACAATGAGCAGTTCTTC. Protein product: CATGDSYNEQFF.

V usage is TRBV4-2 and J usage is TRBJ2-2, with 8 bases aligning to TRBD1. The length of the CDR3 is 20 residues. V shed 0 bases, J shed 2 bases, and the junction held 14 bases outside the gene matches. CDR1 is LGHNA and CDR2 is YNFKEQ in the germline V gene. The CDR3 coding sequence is TGTGCCAGCAGCCAAGATCCCTTGGCAGGGGGCCCCCCAAACACCGGGGAGCTGTTTTTT. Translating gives CASSQDPLAGGPPNTGELFF.

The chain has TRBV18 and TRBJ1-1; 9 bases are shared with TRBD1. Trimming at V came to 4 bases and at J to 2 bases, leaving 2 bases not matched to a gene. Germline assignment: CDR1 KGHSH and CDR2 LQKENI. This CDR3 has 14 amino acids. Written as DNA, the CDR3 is TGTGCCAGCTCACAGGGACAGGGAAACACTGAAGCTTTCTTT. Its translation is CASSQGQGNTEAFF.

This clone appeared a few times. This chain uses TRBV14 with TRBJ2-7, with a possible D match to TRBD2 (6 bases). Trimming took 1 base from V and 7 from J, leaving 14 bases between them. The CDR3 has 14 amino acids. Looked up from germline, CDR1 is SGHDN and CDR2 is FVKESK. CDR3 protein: CASSQVGAGTEQYF. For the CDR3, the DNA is TGTGCCAGCAGCCAAGTCGGCGCGGGGACGGAGCAGTACTTC.

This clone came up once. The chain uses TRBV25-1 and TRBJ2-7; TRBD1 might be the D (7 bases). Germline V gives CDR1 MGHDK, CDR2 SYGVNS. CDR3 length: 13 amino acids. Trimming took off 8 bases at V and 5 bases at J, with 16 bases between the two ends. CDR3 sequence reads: CASRGQGGDEQYF. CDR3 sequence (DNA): TGTGCCAGCCGGGGTCAGGGGGGCGACGAGCAGTACTTC.

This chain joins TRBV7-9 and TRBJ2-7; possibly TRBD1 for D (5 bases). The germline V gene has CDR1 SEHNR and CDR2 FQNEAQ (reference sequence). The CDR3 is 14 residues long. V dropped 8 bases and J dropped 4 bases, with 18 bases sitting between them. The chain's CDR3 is CASVKGAAAYEQYF. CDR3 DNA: TGTGCCAGCGTAAAAGGGGCAGCCGCTTACGAGCAGTACTTC.

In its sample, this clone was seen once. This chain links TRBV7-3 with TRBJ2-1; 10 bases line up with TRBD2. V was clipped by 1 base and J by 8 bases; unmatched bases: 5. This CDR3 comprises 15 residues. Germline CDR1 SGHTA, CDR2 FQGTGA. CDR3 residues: CASSLKRGGKDEQFF. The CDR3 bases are TGTGCCAGCAGCTTAAAGCGGGGGGGCAAGGATGAGCAGTTCTTC.

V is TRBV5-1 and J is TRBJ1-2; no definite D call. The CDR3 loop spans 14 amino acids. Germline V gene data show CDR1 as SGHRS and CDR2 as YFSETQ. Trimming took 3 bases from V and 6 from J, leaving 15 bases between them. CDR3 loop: CASSSEDGLDGYTF. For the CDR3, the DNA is TGCGCCAGCAGCTCGGAGGACGGATTAGATGGCTACACCTTC.

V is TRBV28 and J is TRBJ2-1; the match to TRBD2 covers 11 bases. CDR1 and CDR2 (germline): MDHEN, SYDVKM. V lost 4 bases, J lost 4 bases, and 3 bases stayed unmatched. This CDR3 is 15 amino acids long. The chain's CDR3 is CASSSTSGVYNEQFF. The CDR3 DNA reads TGTGCCAGCAGTTCGACTAGCGGGGTTTACAATGAGCAGTTCTTC.

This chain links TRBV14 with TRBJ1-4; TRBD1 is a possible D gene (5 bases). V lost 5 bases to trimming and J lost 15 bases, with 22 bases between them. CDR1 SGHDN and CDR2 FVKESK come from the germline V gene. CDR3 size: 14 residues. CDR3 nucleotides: TGTGCCAGCAGCAGTCTTCAAGGGGTACAGAAGTTGTTTTTT. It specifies CASSSLQGVQKLFF.

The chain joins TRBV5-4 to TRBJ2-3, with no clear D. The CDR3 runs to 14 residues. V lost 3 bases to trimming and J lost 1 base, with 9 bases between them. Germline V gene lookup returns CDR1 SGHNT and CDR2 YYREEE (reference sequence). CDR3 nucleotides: TGTGCCAGCAGCTCAGTCGAGGGCACAGATACGCAGTATTTT. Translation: CASSSVEGTDTQYF.

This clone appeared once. This CDR3 reads CASSVAGTGGYGYTF. CDR3 DNA sequence: TGTGCCAGCAGCGTAGCAGGGACAGGGGGTTATGGCTACACCTTC. The V and J genes are TRBV13 and TRBJ1-2; 11 nucleotides match TRBD1. The CDR3 consists of 15 residues. Trimming removed 5 bases from V and 5 bases from J; junction bases left unmatched: 7. Germline values: CDR1 PRHDT, CDR2 FYEKMQ (reference sequence).

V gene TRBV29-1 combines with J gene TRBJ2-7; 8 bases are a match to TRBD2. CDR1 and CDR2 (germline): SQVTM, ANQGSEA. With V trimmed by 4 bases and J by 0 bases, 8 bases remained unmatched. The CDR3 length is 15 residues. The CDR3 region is CSVVGRAPSSYEQYF. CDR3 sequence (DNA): TGCAGCGTTGTCGGGAGGGCCCCGAGCTCCTACGAGCAGTACTTC.

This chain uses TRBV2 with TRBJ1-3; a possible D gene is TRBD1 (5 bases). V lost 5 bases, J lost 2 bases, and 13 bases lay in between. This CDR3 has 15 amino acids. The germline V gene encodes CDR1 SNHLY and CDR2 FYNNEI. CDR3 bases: TGTGCCAGCAGTCGACAGAAGGGCACTGGAAACACCATATATTTT. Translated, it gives CASSRQKGTGNTIYF. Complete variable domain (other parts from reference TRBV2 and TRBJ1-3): EPEVTQTPSHQVTQMGQEVILRCVPISNHLYFYWYRQILGQKVEFLVSFYNNEISEKSEIFDDQFSVERPDGSNFTLKIRSTKLEDSAMYFCASSRQKGTGNTIYFGEGSWLTVV.

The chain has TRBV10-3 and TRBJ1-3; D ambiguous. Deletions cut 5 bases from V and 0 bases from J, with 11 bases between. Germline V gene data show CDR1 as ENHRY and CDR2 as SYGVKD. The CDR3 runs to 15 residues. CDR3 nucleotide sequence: TGTGCCATCAGTCACGGGAGCCCCTCTGGAAACACCATATATTTT. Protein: CAISHGSPSGNTIYF.

This chain's CDR3 is CASSRQGDQPQHF. In DNA form, the CDR3 reads TGTGCCAGTAGTAGACAGGGGGATCAGCCCCAGCATTTT. The chain links TRBV19 to TRBJ1-5; TRBD1 matches at 9 bases. Per the germline V gene, CDR1 is LNHDA and CDR2 is SQIVND (reference sequence). The length of the CDR3 is 13 residues. V shed 4 bases and J 5 bases; nucleotides not matched to a gene: 0. The full variable domain, in which reference TRBV19 and TRBJ1-5 provide the parts outside the CDR3, is DGGITQSPKYLFRKEGQNVTLSCEQNLNHDAMYWYRQDPGQGLRLIYYSQIVNDFQKGDIAEGYSVSREKKESFPLTVTSAQKNPTAFYLCASSRQGDQPQHFGDGTRLSIL.

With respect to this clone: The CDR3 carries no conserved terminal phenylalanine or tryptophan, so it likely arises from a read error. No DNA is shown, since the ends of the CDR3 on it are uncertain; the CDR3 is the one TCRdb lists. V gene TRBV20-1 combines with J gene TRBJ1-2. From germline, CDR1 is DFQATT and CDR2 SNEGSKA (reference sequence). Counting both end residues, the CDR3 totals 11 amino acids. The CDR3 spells CSVSAGDRDEI.

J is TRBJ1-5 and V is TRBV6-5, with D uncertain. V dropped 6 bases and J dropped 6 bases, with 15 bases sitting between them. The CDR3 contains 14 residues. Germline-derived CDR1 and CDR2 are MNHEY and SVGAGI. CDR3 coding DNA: TGTGCCAGCAGCGATACCAAGGGAGTTCAGCCCCAGCATTTT. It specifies CASSDTKGVQPQHF.

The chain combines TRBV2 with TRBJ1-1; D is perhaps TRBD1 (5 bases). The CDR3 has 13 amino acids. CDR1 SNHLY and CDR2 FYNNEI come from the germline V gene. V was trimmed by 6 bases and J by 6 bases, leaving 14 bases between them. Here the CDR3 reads CASRGRGYAEAFF. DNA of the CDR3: TGTGCCAGCAGGGGGCGGGGCTACGCTGAAGCTTTCTTT.

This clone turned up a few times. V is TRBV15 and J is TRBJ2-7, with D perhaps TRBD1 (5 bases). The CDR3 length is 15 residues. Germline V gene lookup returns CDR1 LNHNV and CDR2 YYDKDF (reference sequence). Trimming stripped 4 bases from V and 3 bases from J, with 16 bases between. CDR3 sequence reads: CATSILSPRGYEQYF. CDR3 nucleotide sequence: TGTGCCACCAGCATCTTAAGCCCAAGGGGCTACGAGCAGTACTTC.

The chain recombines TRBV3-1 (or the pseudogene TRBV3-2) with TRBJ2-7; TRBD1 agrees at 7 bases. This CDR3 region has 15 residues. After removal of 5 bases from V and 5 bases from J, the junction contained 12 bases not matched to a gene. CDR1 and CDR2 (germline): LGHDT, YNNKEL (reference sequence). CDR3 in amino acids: CASSERATGANEQYF. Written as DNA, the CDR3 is TGTGCCAGCAGCGAAAGAGCTACAGGGGCCAACGAGCAGTACTTC.

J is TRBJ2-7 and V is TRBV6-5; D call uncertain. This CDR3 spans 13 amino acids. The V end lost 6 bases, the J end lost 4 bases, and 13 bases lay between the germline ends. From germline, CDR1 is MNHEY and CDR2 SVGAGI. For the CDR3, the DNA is TGTGCCAGCAGGTTGGTCCCGACTTACGAGCAGTACTTC. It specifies CASRLVPTYEQYF.

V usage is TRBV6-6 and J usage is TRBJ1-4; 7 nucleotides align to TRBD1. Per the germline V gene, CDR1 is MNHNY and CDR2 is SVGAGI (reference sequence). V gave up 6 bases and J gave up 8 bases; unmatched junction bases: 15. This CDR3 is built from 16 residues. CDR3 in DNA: TGTGCCAGCAGCCTTACCGGGACAGAGATCGAAGAAAAACTGTTTTTT. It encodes CASSLTGTEIEEKLFF.